One sample yielded the 17 T cell receptor beta chains listed below, sequenced in a study of T-cell reconstitution after alpha-beta-depleted transplantation in children. Unique molecular identifiers were incorporated when the TCRbeta library was constructed. MiXCR, run by TCRdb on the PCR reads, gives a single entry per CDR3 protein. This table holds 600,000 to 700,000 distinct CDR3 sequences, around a sixth found once. Sequences were derived from PBMCs from the stem cell graft donor, sampled from the stem cell graft. These receptors were obtained from a human donor who donated a stem cell graft to a child with acute myeloid leukemia.

This clonotype was observed a few times. The chain uses TRBV7-2 and TRBJ1-5, with 9 positions matching TRBD1. CDR3 length equals 14 residues. V shed 4 bases and J 6 bases; nucleotides not matched to a gene: 4. Germline V lookup: CDR1 SGHTA, CDR2 FQGNSA. Written as DNA, the CDR3 is TGTGCCAGCAGCTCGACAGGGGGAGGTCAGCCCCAGCATTTT. Its translation: CASSSTGGGQPQHF.

This clonotype was counted ten times or more. V usage is TRBV20-1 and J usage is TRBJ1-3; D might be TRBD1 (5 bases). The V end was cut by 0 bases, the J end by 0 bases, with 18 bases between. The CDR3 has 18 residues. Germline CDR1 is DFQATT and CDR2 is SNEGSKA (reference sequence). DNA of the CDR3: TGCAGTGCTAGAGATCCGGGGACCCGGGGCCACTCTGGAAACACCATATATTTT. This sequence encodes CSARDPGTRGHSGNTIYF.

This clonotype was counted ten times or more. This chain joins TRBV29-1 and TRBJ2-5; no reliable D call. This CDR3 region has 15 residues. V lost 2 bases and J lost 7, with 20 bases in between. The V gene's germline CDR1 is SQVTM and CDR2 ANQGSEA. The CDR3 protein is CSVELGGRIAATQYF. In DNA form, the CDR3 reads TGCAGCGTTGAATTGGGCGGCCGAATCGCCGCGACCCAGTACTTC.

Ten or more counts support this clonotype. The rearrangement uses TRBV4-2 and TRBJ2-1, with 10 bases that match TRBD2. Germline V gene sequence: CDR1 LGHNA, CDR2 YNFKEQ. There are 15 residues in the CDR3. Trimming took 4 bases from V and 5 from J; bases not matched to a gene: 5. CDR3 nucleotide sequence: TGTGCCAGCAGCCGTAGCGGGGGGACCAACAATGAGCAGTTCTTC. Its protein product is CASSRSGGTNNEQFF.

In this sample, this clonotype turned up a few times. The chain couples TRBV5-1 to TRBJ2-2; D possibly corresponds to TRBD1 (6 bases). V shed 0 bases and J shed 2 bases, with 14 bases lying between them. Germline CDR1 is SGHRS and CDR2 is YFSETQ. The CDR3 has 17 residues. The CDR3 protein is CASSLVTGTANTGELFF. Written as DNA, the CDR3 is TGCGCCAGCAGCTTGGTTACAGGGACGGCAAACACCGGGGAGCTGTTTTTT.

This clonotype was observed a handful of times. The chain joins TRBV30 to TRBJ2-7; the D is unclear. The CDR3 runs to 14 residues. Germline CDR1 and CDR2: GTSNPN and SVGIG (reference sequence). The germline V and J ends were trimmed by 2 bases and 0 bases, with 11 bases remaining between them. The CDR3 spells CAWSNRKDSYEQYF. For the CDR3, the DNA is TGTGCCTGGAGTAACAGAAAGGACTCCTACGAGCAGTACTTC.

The rearrangement joins TRBV3-1 to TRBJ1-2; D gene ambiguous. The V end was cut by 2 bases, the J end by 4 bases, with 11 bases between. This CDR3 spans 14 amino acids. Germline V lookup: CDR1 LGHDT, CDR2 YNNKEL (reference sequence). The chain's CDR3 is CASSQYGRSYGYTF. The DNA of the CDR3 is TGTGCCAGCAGCCAATACGGACGGAGCTATGGCTACACCTTC.

The V call is TRBV6-4, the J call TRBJ2-3, with 8 bases fitting TRBD2. Trimming took 5 bases from V and 9 from J; bases not matched to a gene: 7. The germline V gene has CDR1 MRHNA and CDR2 SNTAGT. This CDR3 has 13 residues. CDR3 coding DNA: TGTGCCAGCAGTAGCGGGGGCCGAGGAACGCAGTATTTT. Protein product: CASSSGGRGTQYF.

This clonotype was counted ten times or more. CDR3 amino acids: CSARDNQRGQGKLFF. The DNA of the CDR3 is TGCAGTGCTAGAGACAATCAGAGGGGCCAGGGAAAACTGTTTTTT. The chain joins TRBV20-1 to TRBJ1-4, with D perhaps TRBD1 (5 bases). The V and J ends lost 0 bases and 10 bases respectively, with 18 bases between them. The CDR3 runs to 15 residues. Germline CDR1 reads DFQATT; CDR2 reads SNEGSKA (reference sequence).

The rearrangement uses TRBV2 and TRBJ2-7; no definite D call. Trimming took 5 bases from V and 3 from J, leaving 11 bases between them. The CDR3 consists of 13 residues. CDR1 and CDR2 from the germline V gene are SNHLY and FYNNEI. The chain's CDR3 is CASSWGTNYEQYV. The CDR3 DNA reads TGTGCCAGCAGTTGGGGAACAAACTACGAGCAGTACGTC.

This clonotype was detected ten times or more. The V gene is TRBV7-9, the J gene TRBJ2-1; no clear D. Between the trimmed V and J ends, which lost 4 bases and 8 bases, there was a span of 15 bases. Germline-derived CDR1 and CDR2 are SEHNR and FQNEAQ (reference sequence). The CDR3 runs 14 residues. Written as DNA, the CDR3 is TGTGCCAGCAGCTCGCAGGCCGACGGGCATGAGCAGTTCTTC. It specifies CASSSQADGHEQFF.

The chain carries TRBV7-9 and TRBJ1-2; D gene uncertain. The CDR3 has 13 residues. Germline CDR1 and CDR2: SEHNR and FQNEAQ (reference sequence). Trimming pared 4 bases from V and 8 bases from J, leaving 14 bases between. As DNA, the CDR3 is TGTGCCAGCAGCTCTCCGAAGGCCCGCGGCTACACCTTC. It codes for CASSSPKARGYTF.

This clonotype was detected many times. The rearrangement uses TRBV12-3 or TRBV12-4 and TRBJ2-1; a weak D match, TRBD2 (5 bases). CDR3 size: 15 residues. V was pared by 4 bases and J by 2 bases, with 12 bases between. The CDR3 DNA is TGTGCCAGCAGTTCCTCGCCGGAGGCCTACAATGAGCAGTTCTTC. Protein: CASSSSPEAYNEQFF.

This clonotype was recorded many times. This chain uses TRBV20-1 with TRBJ1-1; D unresolved. This CDR3 region has 12 residues. The germline V and J ends were trimmed by 3 bases and 4 bases, with 9 bases remaining between them. Germline V gene sequence: CDR1 DFQATT, CDR2 SNEGSKA (reference sequence). Here the CDR3 DNA reads TGCAGTGCTAGTTCGACGGTCACTGAAGCTTTCTTT. This gives the protein CSASSTVTEAFF.

The chain has TRBV6-7 and TRBJ2-7, with 8 positions matching TRBD1. TRBV6-7 is noted as an ORF with a role that remains uncertain. The length of the CDR3 is 15 residues. V gave up 7 bases and J gave up 5 bases; unmatched junction bases: 13. CDR3 sequence reads: CASTPQGTGDHEQYV. As DNA, the CDR3 is TGTGCCAGCACCCCCCAGGGGACAGGCGACCACGAGCAGTACGTC.

The chain has TRBV7-9 and TRBJ2-1; 12 bases map to TRBD2. Germline CDR1 reads SEHNR; CDR2 reads FQNEAQ (reference sequence). The V segment lost 7 bases and the J segment 7 bases; nucleotides outside the gene matches: 8. CDR3 length equals 15 residues. The CDR3 reads CASNLPTSGGNEQFF. CDR3 nucleotide sequence: TGTGCCAGCAACCTCCCGACTAGCGGGGGTAATGAGCAGTTCTTC.

The chain joins TRBV7-3 to TRBJ2-1; D remains unclear. The CDR3 is 13 residues long. V was cut by 5 bases and J by 6 bases, with 11 bases left in between. Germline loops: CDR1 SGHTA, CDR2 FQGTGA. CDR3 DNA: TGTGCCAGCAGCCCCACCCTCGGCAATGAGCAGTTCTTC. Residues: CASSPTLGNEQFF. Based on the CDR3 plus reference TRBV7-3 and TRBJ2-1, the full variable domain is GAGVSQTPSNKVTEKGKYVELRCDPISGHTALYWYRQSLGQGPEFLIYFQGTGAADDSGLPNDRFFAVRPEGSVSTLKIQRTERGDSAVYLCASSPTLGNEQFFGPGTRLTVL.